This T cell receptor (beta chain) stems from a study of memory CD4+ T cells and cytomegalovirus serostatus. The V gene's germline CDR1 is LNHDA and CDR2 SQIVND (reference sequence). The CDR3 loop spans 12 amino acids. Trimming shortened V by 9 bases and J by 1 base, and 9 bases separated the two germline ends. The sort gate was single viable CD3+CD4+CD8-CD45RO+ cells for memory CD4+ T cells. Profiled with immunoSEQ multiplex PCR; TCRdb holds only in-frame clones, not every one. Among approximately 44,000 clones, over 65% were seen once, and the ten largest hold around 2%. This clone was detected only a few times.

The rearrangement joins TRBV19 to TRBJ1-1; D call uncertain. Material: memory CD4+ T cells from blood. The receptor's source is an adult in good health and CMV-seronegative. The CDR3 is CARATKNTEAFF. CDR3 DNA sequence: TGTGCCAGAGCTACAAAGAACACTGAAGCTTTCTTT. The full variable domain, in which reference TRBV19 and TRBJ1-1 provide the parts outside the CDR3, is DGGITQSPKYLFRKEGQNVTLSCEQNLNHDAMYWYRQDPGQGLRLIYYSQIVNDFQKGDIAEGYSVSREKKESFPLTVTSAQKNPTAFYLCARATKNTEAFFGQGTRLTVV.